The present T cell receptor beta chain was sequenced within a study of T-cell reconstitution after alpha-beta-depleted transplantation in children. The study, taken as a whole, reports: Several hundred rapidly expanded clones from non-depleted graft cells reportedly supplied alpha-beta T cells about two months post-transplant. At day 60, the high TCRbeta diversity found in some patients originated from recipient T cells and thymic progenitors that had survived. The authors attributed T-cell counts and diversity one year after transplant mostly to newly produced T cells.

Concerning this clonotype itself: The target antigen is unknown.

This CDR3 is 13 amino acids long. Germline V gene data show CDR1 as SEHNR and CDR2 as FQNEAQ (reference sequence). V lost 1 base and J 6 bases, leaving 7 bases between the germline ends. The TCRbeta library was prepared with unique molecular identifiers. TCRdb re-called the PCR reads through MiXCR, storing one row per CDR3 protein. This table holds some 80,000 distinct CDR3 sequences, 15% to 20% found once. This receptor was identified in a male patient aged 2-9 years who had a stem cell transplant for acute lymphoblastic leukemia, so the T cells may come from the graft donor. The rearrangement links TRBV7-9 to TRBJ2-1; D gene unclear. Sequencing was performed on PBMCs, mostly from graft donor cells, taken 360 days after TCRalphabeta/CD19-depleted stem cell transplant. CDR3 sequence: CASSLGLVNEQFF. CDR3 DNA: TGTGCCAGCAGCTTAGGGTTAGTCAATGAGCAGTTCTTC.